This T cell receptor (beta chain) stems from a study of cytomegalovirus exposure and HLA in healthy donors (dated by TCRdb to 2016 to 2017). A note on the overall study: An earlier analysis of about 530 of the donors reported roughly 300 Gb of sequence data and 117 million unique TCR beta sequences obtained from about 170 million T cells. The T cell repertoires of several hundred subjects were profiled by immunosequencing and related to cytomegalovirus serostatus. Typing coverage differed by locus: A, B, C, DRB1 and DQB1 were typed in roughly 629-640 donors, DQA1 in 522, DPA1 in around 600, and DPB1 in just under 480. To decide whether each TCR beta V gene segment behaved as functional or pseudogenic, an earlier analysis of some 600 of the donors relied on high-throughput TCR beta sequencing. The later analysis used no new phenotypic data to find candidate immune exposures, relying instead on TCR beta sequences and their occurrence across donors. Of the roughly 400 genotyped donors, roughly 80% were placed in the genetic ancestry cluster associated with self-reported Caucasian donors. Among about 400 genotyped donors of the cohort, an average of roughly 230,000 unique TCR beta nucleotide sequences was sequenced per donor, of which about 19% were non-productive. In a later genetic analysis, genome-wide SNP genotypes for 398 of the 666 donors were used, and that subset was treated as a discovery cohort. An early release that covered roughly 600 HLA-typed donors contained 300 to 350 gigabases of sequencing data and roughly 84 million unique TCR sequences. HLA typing included class I and class II loci at four-digit resolution. Because of strong linkage in the cohort, 5 or 6 DR-DQ haplotypes were treated as single units for association and clustering. Donor age, sex, ethnicity and CMV serostatus were collected together with the repertoire data. Besides the first cohort of 666 subjects, a separate validation cohort made up of 120 different subjects was used. All discovery cohort repertoires had been generated on a single sequencing platform. The aim of the study was to test whether cataloging public T cell receptors could identify signatures of past pathogen exposure. In a later analysis, previously published TCR beta repertoires from 550 to 750 donors were re-analyzed and high-resolution HLA genotyping was added so that TCR occurrence patterns could be studied. To predict cytomegalovirus infection status, the study combined high-throughput TCR immunosequencing, statistical association of individual TCRs with disease status, and machine learning. Results the study describes overall, beyond this receptor: According to a later genetic analysis, donors in an Asian-associated ancestry cluster had fewer N-insertions in productive TCRs than the approximately 670-donor mean. In a later analysis, HLA-associated TCR beta chains showed more clonal expansion and lower generation probabilities than non-associated chains that were equally common. Assigning TCR associations to individual alleles was difficult when HLA alleles, especially DR and DQ, strongly co-occurred. The study listed approximately 150 TCR beta chains as associated with cytomegalovirus. For the cohort, immune exposure information was limited to CMV serostatus. Because HLA typing was missing for some donors at each locus, association tests included only the typed subset. According to the authors, the approach could potentially be generalized to other disease states and immunological phenotypes. A later analysis reported that several top co-occurrence clusters appeared linked to parvovirus B19, influenza, CMV and Epstein-Barr virus. An earlier analysis of approximately 500 of the donors showed that most TCR beta V segments appeared in productive rearrangements either about 90% or about 30% of the time, which broadly matched IMGT annotations. In both the original and validation cohorts, the classifier was reported to diagnose cytomegalovirus status with high specificity and sensitivity. In vitro tests confirmed that a few of the cytomegalovirus-associated TCR beta chains recognize cytomegalovirus antigens. Around 16 rarely observed V segments, including chromosome 9 orphons, were excluded from the earlier analysis of about 600 of the donors because counts were too low. The cohort was sequenced for TCR beta chains only, and without alpha or paired-chain data the features that could be detected were limited. A later analysis associated 15,000 to 20,000 TCR beta sequences with specific HLA alleles at a false discovery rate of 0.05. Roughly uniform sequencing depth across donors was assumed in presence/absence analyses, although this assumption may not hold. The sequencing pipeline was judged likely to have produced a cluster of highly shared sequence variants as a technical artifact. In a later analysis, TCR association rates were found to vary across HLA loci, with the most associated TCRs seen for DRB1 alleles and the fewest for HLA-C alleles. Linkage disequilibrium might explain the correlated functional status among segregating V segments, but an unknown experimental factor could not be excluded. A later genetic analysis associated a missense DCLRE1C variant with V-gene and J-gene trimming of TCR beta chains, and an independent cohort replicated the association. Most CMV-associated TCR beta chains appeared to be HLA-restricted in a later analysis, and the HLA associations seemed to be driven largely by CMV exposure. A further reported finding was that TCR beta sequences accurately predicted the HLA-A and HLA-B alleles for most subjects in the first cohort. While some public TCRs were present in many individuals, most TCR sequences turned up only very rarely across donors. Some IMGT-functional V segments, including TRBV6-2 and TRBV6-3, could not be distinguished by the 87-base-pair reads and were therefore excluded.

The cohort consisted of 600 to 750 healthy bone marrow donors. At the time of sampling, every cohort member was nominally healthy, though immune exposures that went unrecorded were likely present. The donor was CMV seropositive and belonged to the group of 250 to 350 seropositive cohort members. Every donor gave a peripheral blood sample, and the peripheral blood mononuclear cells from that sample were used for TCR beta sequencing. Genomic DNA was extracted from the blood cell samples with the Qiagen DNeasy Blood Extraction Kit. The method behind the library was the immunoSEQ multiplex PCR assay. For the multiplex PCR, a mixture combining 60 forward primers for TCR Vbeta segments and 13 reverse primers for TCR Jbeta segments was used. The CDR3 region of rearranged TCR beta genes was amplified from genomic DNA by a multiplex PCR assay. The amplified TCR beta libraries were sequenced on the Illumina HiSeq System as 87-base-pair reads. For the original study's pipeline: Across the 600 to 700 repertoires, a later analysis counted 80 million or so unique TCR beta chains, around 10 million of which were shared by at least two donors. Raw reads were error-corrected and collapsed into unique sequences by a nearest-neighbor algorithm in which closely related sequences were merged to remove PCR and sequencing errors. CDR3 sequences were aligned to IMGT reference sequences to assign V, D and J gene segments. For a sequence to be retained, a match of at least six nucleotides to both a V gene segment and a J gene segment was required. Rearrangements were classified as productive when the CDR3 lacked stop codons and remained in frame with V and J, and all other rearrangements were classified as non-productive. Following IMGT convention, CDR3 was defined as the stretch from the second conserved V-encoded cysteine up to the conserved J-encoded phenylalanine. The earlier analysis of roughly 590 of the donors excluded any sequence lacking an unambiguous match to a single V gene segment. In an earlier analysis of more than 500 of the donors, a V segment was called functional when productive rearrangements were above 56.7%, and segregating when the standard deviation between donors exceeded 5%. To diagnose cytomegalovirus status from the catalog of TCR beta chain sequences, a statistical classification framework was built. In a later analysis, TCR nucleotide sequences were compared against IMGT/GENE-DB human TR gene sequences so that V and J genes could be assigned. A later analysis assigned CDR3 sequences and most-parsimonious VDJ recombination scenarios with the TCRdist pipeline. In a later analysis, each TCR beta chain was defined by its CDR3 amino acid sequence together with its V-gene family, and reads without a unique V-gene family were excluded. A later analysis removed 600 or so highly shared, low-generation-probability nucleotide sequences to deal with suspected cross-contamination and a sequencing artifact. In a later analysis, a clonal expansion index was calculated for each public chain from normalized within-repertoire ranks of inferred template counts. In a later analysis, generation probabilities were computed using a VDJ recombination model fitted to out-of-frame rearrangements, and the results were checked against IGoR. Hypergeometric tests were used in a later analysis to score TCR-TCR, TCR-HLA and TCR-CMV co-occurrence, with a repertoire-size bias correction applied to the TCR pairs. False discovery rates were estimated in a later analysis by permuting HLA or CMV assignments 20 times. A later analysis grouped co-occurring TCRs with DBSCAN, adding TCRdist sequence similarity when clustering within HLA-allele-positive subsets. Repertoires with fewer than 30,000 or more than 120,000 public chains were left out of co-occurrence clustering, as were four to six repertoires with anomalous nucleotide sharing. The clones in this table, taken by TCRdb from immuneACCESS, are in-frame only. Not every clone is retained; where verified, under half of the shortfall comes from an unresolved V gene, and the cause of the rest is unknown. That table furnishes V, J and clone size, whereas the DNA furnished D and trimming. The sample table records tens of thousands of clones; 10% of these occur just once. The ten largest clonotypes hold approximately 24% of the sample.

Concerning this clone: It has no known antigen specificity. It has no much larger one-base neighbor in the sample; base qualities were not kept.

Inclusive of the bounding cysteine and phenylalanine, the CDR3 is 17 residues long. The only DNA kept is the CDR3, 51 bases in frame from the first base. For CDR1 and CDR2, the germline V gene (reference sequence) lists LNHNV and YYDKDF. V sheds 4 bases and J sheds 4 bases, leaving 21 bases between their ends. What was sequenced was PBMCs. This clonotype originated in a man aged 60-69 years in good health and CMV-seropositive. Recombination connected TRBV15 to TRBJ2-3, and the D gene may be TRBD1, 5 bases matching. This receptor carries the CDR3 CATSTRPRESKADTQYF. The DNA sequence is as follows: TGTGCCACCAGCACCAGACCCAGGGAAAGTAAAGCAGATACGCAGTATTTT.